A selection of T cell receptor beta chains follows, all from one sample in a study of shared clonotypes between healthy human individuals. Sequencing was performed with immunoSEQ multiplex PCR; in TCRdb, only in-frame clones are kept and a portion is missing. The table has some 1.5 million clones, 95% to 99% seen once; the top ten hold roughly 0.42%. The material sequenced was naive CD4+ T cells sorted from blood. All receptors come from a young man in good health. CDR3s include the opening cysteine and the closing phenylalanine or tryptophan. Each record gives: CDR3 DNA, CDR3 protein, D gene, V gene, clone size, J gene. The D gene is left open where the match is weak. Clone size is not always given. Where it is, it says once, few, many or a class for expanded clones.

TGCGCCAGCAGTTGGACAGTGAACACTGAAGCTTTCTTT | CASSWTVNTEAFF | . | TRBV5-1 | . | TRBJ1-1
TGTGCCAGCAGTGAAAAACGGTCTAGCGGGAGGCGCAATGAGCAGTTCTTC | CASSEKRSSGRRNEQFF | TRBD2 | TRBV2 | . | TRBJ2-1
TGTGCCAGCAGCTTAGAACCAGGCCGAGCCTACGAGCAGTACTTC | CASSLEPGRAYEQYF | . | TRBV11-2 | . | TRBJ2-7
TGTGCCAGCAGCTCCGGGAGGGCGGATTACAATGAGCAGTTCTTC | CASSSGRADYNEQFF | TRBD2 | TRBV7-2 | . | TRBJ2-1
TGTGCCAGCAGCCCCATGGGGAACACTGAAGCTTTCTTT | CASSPMGNTEAFF | . | TRBV7-3 | . | TRBJ1-1
TGTGCCACCAGCAAGGGACTGCGGGGGAGCGACACCGGGGAGCTGTTTTTT | CATSKGLRGSDTGELFF | TRBD2 | TRBV15 | . | TRBJ2-2
TGTGCCAGCAGTTCTTCCGTTGTAGCATTAAGTTCCTACGAGCAGTACTTC | CASSSSVVALSSYEQYF | . | TRBV27 | . | TRBJ2-7
TGTGCCAGCGCTACTAGTTCAGATACGCAGTATTTT | CASATSSDTQYF | . | TRBV28 | . | TRBJ2-3
TGTGCCAGCAGCCGGGGACTAGCGGGAAACAATGAGCAGTTCTTC | CASSRGLAGNNEQFF | TRBD2 | TRBV11-3 | . | TRBJ2-1
TGTGCCAGCTCACCCATGGATACGAATGGCTACACCTTC | CASSPMDTNGYTF | . | TRBV18 | . | TRBJ1-2
TGCGCCAGCAGGCTGAAGCCAAACACTGAAGCTTTCTTT | CASRLKPNTEAFF | . | TRBV10-1 | . | TRBJ1-1
TGTGCCAGCAGCTCTTTAGCCTACGAGCAGTACTTC | CASSSLAYEQYF | . | TRBV13 | . | TRBJ2-7
TGTGCCAGCTCACCCGGGACTAGCGGGAGTAGTGTTCGGTTTGAAGCCAAAAACATTCAGTACTTC | CASSPGTSGSSVRFEAKNIQYF | TRBD2 | TRBV18 | . | TRBJ2-4
TGCGCCAGCAGCTTGGGAGGGCTTTTGGAGCAGTACTTC | CASSLGGLLEQYF | . | TRBV5-1 | once | TRBJ2-7
TGTGCCTGGAGTGTAGGGAGGAATGAGCAGTTCTTC | CAWSVGRNEQFF | . | TRBV30 | . | TRBJ2-1
TGTGCCAGCAGCACGTTGACTGAAGCTTTCTTT | CASSTLTEAFF | . | TRBV28 | . | TRBJ1-1
TGCGCCAGCAGCTTGGGTCTGGCGGACAACTACGAGCAGTACTTC | CASSLGLADNYEQYF | . | TRBV5-1 | . | TRBJ2-7
TGTGCCAGCAGCTTCATCGATAGCAATCAGCCCCAGCATTTT | CASSFIDSNQPQHF | . | TRBV5-6 | . | TRBJ1-5
TGTGCCAGTAGTGTTCAGGGGACGGGAGATTATGGCTACACCTTC | CASSVQGTGDYGYTF | . | TRBV19 | . | TRBJ1-2
TGTGCCAGCAGCTTAGTCGATGGGGTTGGTGGGCAGTACTTC | CASSLVDGVGGQYF | . | TRBV11-2 | . | TRBJ2-7
TGTGCCAGCAGTGAAAGTACCGAGGGGCTTCAATACTTC | CASSESTEGLQYF | . | TRBV2 | . | TRBJ2-4
TGCGCCAGCAGCCTCCCTCTCGGCGGGAGCTCCTACGAGCAGTACTTC | CASSLPLGGSSYEQYF | TRBD2 | TRBV5-1 | . | TRBJ2-7
TGTGCCAGCAGTTATTTTTTTTTGGGAGGGGTCGAGCAGTACTTC | CASSYFFLGGVEQYF | TRBD2 | TRBV6-5 | . | TRBJ2-7
TGTGCCAGCAGCGTAGCAGGCGGGAGTGGAGAGGAGACCCAGTACTTC | CASSVAGGSGEETQYF | TRBD2 | TRBV9 | . | TRBJ2-5
TGTGCCAGCAGCTCCGGCACAGATACGCAGTATTTT | CASSSGTDTQYF | . | TRBV7-3 | . | TRBJ2-3
TGTGCCATCAGTGAGTCGACTAGCGGGAGACACGATGAGCAGTTCTTC | CAISESTSGRHDEQFF | TRBD2 | TRBV10-3 | . | TRBJ2-1
TGCAGTGCTGGACAGCCCACTGAAGCTTTCTTT | CSAGQPTEAFF | . | TRBV20-1 | . | TRBJ1-1
TGTGCCAGCAGCTTTGGCTCTAATCAGCCCCAGCATTTT | CASSFGSNQPQHF | . | TRBV5-5 | . | TRBJ1-5
TGCGCCAGCAGCCAAGATCGCGGACAGTACGAGCAGTACTTC | CASSQDRGQYEQYF | . | TRBV4-3 | . | TRBJ2-7
TGTGCCAGCAACAGTCCCCCTAGTTACGAGCAGTACTTC | CASNSPPSYEQYF | . | TRBV2 | once | TRBJ2-7
TGTGCCAGCAGCCCTAAAGAGGGCTGGGCCCACGAGCAGTACTTC | CASSPKEGWAHEQYF | . | TRBV14 | . | TRBJ2-7
TGTGCCAGCAGCTTAGATCACAGGGCAAACACTGAAGCTTTCTTT | CASSLDHRANTEAFF | . | TRBV11-2 | . | TRBJ1-1
TGTGCCAGCAGCGAGTCCGGGACTACCTTCTACGAGCAGTACTTC | CASSESGTTFYEQYF | TRBD2 | TRBV28 | . | TRBJ2-7
TGTGCCAGCAGTTTCCAGGATTACAATGAGCAGTTCTTC | CASSFQDYNEQFF | . | TRBV28 | . | TRBJ2-1
TGCGCCAGCAGTGAAGGGGGTGAAAAACTGTTTTTT | CASSEGGEKLFF | . | TRBV10-1 | . | TRBJ1-4
TGTGCCAGCTCACCATCTTTGAGCGGGTACAACACCGGGGAGCTGTTTTTT | CASSPSLSGYNTGELFF | . | TRBV18 | . | TRBJ2-2
TGTGCCAGCAGCCGCGGGCGGTTTAATGAAAAACTGTTTTTT | CASSRGRFNEKLFF | . | TRBV6-5 | once | TRBJ1-4
TGTGCCAGCAGCCCCCTAAACCGGAATAACCCCATATATTTT | CASSPLNRNNPIYF | . | TRBV9 | once | TRBJ1-3
TGCGCCACCATCGGACTAGCAATCGAGCAGTACTTC | CATIGLAIEQYF | TRBD2 | TRBV5-1 | . | TRBJ2-7
TGTGCCAGTAGTATGCTAGCGGGAGGGCCAGATACGCAGTATTTT | CASSMLAGGPDTQYF | TRBD2 | TRBV19 | once | TRBJ2-3
TGTGCCAGCAGCTTGTCGATAGCGGGAGCTGGGGCCAACGTCCTGACTTTC | CASSLSIAGAGANVLTF | TRBD2 | TRBV5-4 | . | TRBJ2-6
TGTGCCAGCAGCTTAGTCCAGTCGGGAAGTGGCTACACCTTC | CASSLVQSGSGYTF | . | TRBV7-8 | once | TRBJ1-2